The source of this TCR beta chain is a study of cytomegalovirus exposure and HLA in healthy donors. Whole-study results and caveats: Reports showed the classifier diagnosing cytomegalovirus status with high specificity and sensitivity. Investigators reported 150 to 200 TCR beta chains as tied to cytomegalovirus. Some segments of the V type, notably TRBV6-2 and TRBV6-3, were excluded as indistinguishable. Specific recognition of CMV antigens was confirmed in vitro for a few chains (all CMV-associated).

This CDR3 comprises 12 residues. Losses at the gene ends were 3 bases for V and 6 bases for J; bases not matched to a gene: 1. Germline lookup yields CDR1 SQVTM and CDR2 ANQGSEA. This clone was seen a few times. Its antigen is still unknown. The PCR made use of 60 Vbeta and 13 Jbeta primers. TCRdb keeps only in-frame clones here, not all; method: immunoSEQ multiplex PCR. The table lists roughly 45,000 clones, roughly 51% of them singletons. Sequenced material: PBMCs. The TCR comes from a man aged 55 to 70 in good health and CMV-seronegative. The V call is TRBV29-1, the J call TRBJ2-5; 10 nucleotides line up with TRBD2. CDR3 residues: CSVEGLAQTQYF. In nucleotides, the CDR3 is TGCAGCGTTGAGGGACTAGCGCAGACCCAGTACTTC.